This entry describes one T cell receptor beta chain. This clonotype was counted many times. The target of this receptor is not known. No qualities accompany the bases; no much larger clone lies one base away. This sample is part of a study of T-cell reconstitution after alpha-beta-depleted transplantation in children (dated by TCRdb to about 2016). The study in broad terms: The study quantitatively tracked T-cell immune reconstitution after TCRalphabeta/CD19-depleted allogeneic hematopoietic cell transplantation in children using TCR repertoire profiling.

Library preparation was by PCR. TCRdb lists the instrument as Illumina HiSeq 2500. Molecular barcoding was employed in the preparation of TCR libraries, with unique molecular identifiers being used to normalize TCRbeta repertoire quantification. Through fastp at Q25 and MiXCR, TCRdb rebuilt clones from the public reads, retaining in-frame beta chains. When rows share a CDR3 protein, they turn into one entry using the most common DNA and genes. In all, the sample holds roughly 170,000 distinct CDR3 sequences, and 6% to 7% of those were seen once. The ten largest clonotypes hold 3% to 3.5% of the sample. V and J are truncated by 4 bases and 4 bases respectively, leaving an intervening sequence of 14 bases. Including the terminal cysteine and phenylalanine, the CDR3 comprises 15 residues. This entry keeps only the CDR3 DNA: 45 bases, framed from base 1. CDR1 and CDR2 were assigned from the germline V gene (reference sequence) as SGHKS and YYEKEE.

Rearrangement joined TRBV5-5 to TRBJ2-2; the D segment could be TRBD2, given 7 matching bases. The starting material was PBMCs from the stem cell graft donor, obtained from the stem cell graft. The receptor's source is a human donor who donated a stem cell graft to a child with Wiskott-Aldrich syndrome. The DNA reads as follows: TGTGCCAGCAGCCACCGGGGGGCAGGCACCGGGGAGCTGTTTTTT. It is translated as CASSHRGAGTGELFF. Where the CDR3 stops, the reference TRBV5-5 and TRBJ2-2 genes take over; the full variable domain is DAGVTQSPTHLIKTRGQQVTLRCSPISGHKSVSWYQQVLGQGPQFIFQYYEKEERGRGNFPDRFSARQFPNYSSELNVNALLLGDSALYLCASSHRGAGTGELFFGEGSRLTVL.